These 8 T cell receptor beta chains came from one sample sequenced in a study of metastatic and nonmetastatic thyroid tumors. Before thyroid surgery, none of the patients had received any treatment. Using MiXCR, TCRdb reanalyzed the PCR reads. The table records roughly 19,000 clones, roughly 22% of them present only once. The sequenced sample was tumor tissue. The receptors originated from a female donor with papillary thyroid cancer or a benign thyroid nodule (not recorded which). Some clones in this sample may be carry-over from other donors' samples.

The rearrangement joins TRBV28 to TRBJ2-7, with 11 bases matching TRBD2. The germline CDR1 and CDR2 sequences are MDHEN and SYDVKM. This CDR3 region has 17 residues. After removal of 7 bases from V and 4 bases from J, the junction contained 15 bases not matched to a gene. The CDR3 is CASTTGVAGGPRYEQYF. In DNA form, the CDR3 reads TGTGCCAGCACCACCGGGGTAGCGGGAGGGCCTCGTTACGAGCAGTACTTC.

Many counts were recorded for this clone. The CDR3 bases are TGTGCCAGCAGTTGGGACAGACTAGCGGGAGGCACAGATACGCAGTATTTT. This codes for CASSWDRLAGGTDTQYF. The rearrangement uses TRBV28 and TRBJ2-3, with 12 bases aligning to TRBD2. Losses at the gene ends were 4 bases for V and 1 base for J; bases not matched to a gene: 6. The length of the CDR3 is 17 residues. In germline, CDR1 is MDHEN, CDR2 SYDVKM.

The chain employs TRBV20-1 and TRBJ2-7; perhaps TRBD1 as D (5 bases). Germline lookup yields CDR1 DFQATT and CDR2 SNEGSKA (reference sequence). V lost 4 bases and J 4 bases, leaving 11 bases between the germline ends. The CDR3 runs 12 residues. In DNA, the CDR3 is TGCAGTGCTAAGGACACCTTGTACGAGCAGTACTTC. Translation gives CSAKDTLYEQYF.

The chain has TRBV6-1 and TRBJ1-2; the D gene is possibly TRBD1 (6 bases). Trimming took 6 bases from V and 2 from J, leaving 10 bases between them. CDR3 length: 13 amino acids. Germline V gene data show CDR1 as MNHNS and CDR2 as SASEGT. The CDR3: CASSRTVNYGYTF. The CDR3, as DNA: TGTGCCAGCAGCCGGACAGTCAACTATGGCTACACCTTC.

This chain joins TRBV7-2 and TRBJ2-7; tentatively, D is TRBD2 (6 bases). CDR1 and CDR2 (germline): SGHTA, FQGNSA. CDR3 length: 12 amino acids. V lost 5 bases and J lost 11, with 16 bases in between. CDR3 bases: TGTGCCAGCAGCCAAACGGGGGTGGTAAAGTACTTC. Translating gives CASSQTGVVKYF.

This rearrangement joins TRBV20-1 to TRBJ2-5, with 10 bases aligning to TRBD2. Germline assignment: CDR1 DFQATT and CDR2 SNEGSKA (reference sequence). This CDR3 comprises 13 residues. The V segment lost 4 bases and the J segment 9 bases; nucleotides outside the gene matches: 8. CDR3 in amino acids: CSAIAGGHDAQYF. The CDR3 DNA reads TGCAGTGCTATAGCGGGAGGTCACGATGCCCAGTACTTC.

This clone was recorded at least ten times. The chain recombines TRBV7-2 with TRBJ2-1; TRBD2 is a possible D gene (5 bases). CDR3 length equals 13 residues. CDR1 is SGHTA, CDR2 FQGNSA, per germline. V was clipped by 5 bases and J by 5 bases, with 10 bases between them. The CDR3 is CASSRTRDNEQFF. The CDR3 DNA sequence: TGTGCCAGCAGCAGAACTAGGGACAATGAGCAGTTCTTC.

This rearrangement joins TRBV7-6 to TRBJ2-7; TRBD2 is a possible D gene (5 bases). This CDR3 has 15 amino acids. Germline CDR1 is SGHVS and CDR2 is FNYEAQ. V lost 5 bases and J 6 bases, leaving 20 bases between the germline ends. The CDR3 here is CASSTSRGSLSEQYF. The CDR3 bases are TGTGCCAGCAGCACCTCTAGAGGGAGTTTATCCGAGCAGTACTTC.